This TCR beta chain was documented in a study of blood T cell repertoires in COVID-19. The germline CDR1 and CDR2 sequences are MNHNY and SVGAGI (reference sequence). Trimming cost V 4 bases and J 1 base, with 10 bases left between them. This CDR3 is built from 14 residues. Sequenced by immunoSEQ multiplex PCR; TCRdb stores in-frame clones only, minus some. The sample records around 180,000 clones, roughly 84% being singletons. The receptor was derived from a woman aged 80 or over with active or convalescent COVID-19. V and J are TRBV6-6 and TRBJ1-1; no firm D call. Sequencing was done on a sample of peripheral blood. CDR3 region: CASSFNSGNTEAFF. The CDR3 DNA reads as TGTGCCAGCAGTTTCAACAGCGGGAACACTGAAGCTTTCTTT.